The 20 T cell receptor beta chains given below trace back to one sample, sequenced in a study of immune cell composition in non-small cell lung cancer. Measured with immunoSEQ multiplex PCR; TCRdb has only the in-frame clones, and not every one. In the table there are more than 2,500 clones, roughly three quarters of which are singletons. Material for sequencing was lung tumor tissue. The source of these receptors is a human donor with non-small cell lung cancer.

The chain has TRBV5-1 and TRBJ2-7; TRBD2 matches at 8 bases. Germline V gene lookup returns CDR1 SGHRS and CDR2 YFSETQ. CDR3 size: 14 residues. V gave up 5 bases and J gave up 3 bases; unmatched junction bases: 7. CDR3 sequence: CASSRGGEGYEQYF. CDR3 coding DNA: TGCGCCAGCAGTCGGGGGGGGGAAGGCTACGAGCAGTACTTC. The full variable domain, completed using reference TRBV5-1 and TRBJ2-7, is KAGVTQTPRYLIKTRGQQVTLSCSPISGHRSVSWYQQTPGQGLQFLFEYFSETQRNKGNFPGRFSGRQFSNSRSEMNVSTLELGDSALYLCASSRGGEGYEQYFGPGTRLTVT.

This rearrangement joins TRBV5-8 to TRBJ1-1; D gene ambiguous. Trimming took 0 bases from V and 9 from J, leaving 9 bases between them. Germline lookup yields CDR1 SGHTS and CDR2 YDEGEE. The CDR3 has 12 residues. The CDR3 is CASSLDSRQAFF. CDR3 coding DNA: TGTGCCAGCAGCTTGGACAGTCGGCAAGCTTTCTTT.

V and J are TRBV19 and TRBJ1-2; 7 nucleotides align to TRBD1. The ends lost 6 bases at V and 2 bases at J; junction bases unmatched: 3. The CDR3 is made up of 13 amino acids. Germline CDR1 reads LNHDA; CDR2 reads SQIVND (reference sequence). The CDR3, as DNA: TGTGCCAGTAGCAAACAGGGGAACTATGGCTACACCTTC. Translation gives CASSKQGNYGYTF.

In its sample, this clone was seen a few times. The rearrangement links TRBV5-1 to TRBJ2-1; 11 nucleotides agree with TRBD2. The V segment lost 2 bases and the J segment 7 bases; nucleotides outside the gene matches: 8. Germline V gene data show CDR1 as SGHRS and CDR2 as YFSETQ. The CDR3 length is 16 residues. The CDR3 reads CASSFTTSGIWNEQFF. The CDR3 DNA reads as TGCGCCAGCAGCTTCACGACTAGCGGGATTTGGAATGAGCAGTTCTTC.

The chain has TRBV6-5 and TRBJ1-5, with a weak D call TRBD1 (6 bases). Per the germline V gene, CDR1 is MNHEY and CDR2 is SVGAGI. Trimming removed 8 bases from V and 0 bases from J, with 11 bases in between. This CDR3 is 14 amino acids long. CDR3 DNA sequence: TGTGCCAGCGCGAGGGGGTATAGCAATCAGCCCCAGCATTTT. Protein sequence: CASARGYSNQPQHF.

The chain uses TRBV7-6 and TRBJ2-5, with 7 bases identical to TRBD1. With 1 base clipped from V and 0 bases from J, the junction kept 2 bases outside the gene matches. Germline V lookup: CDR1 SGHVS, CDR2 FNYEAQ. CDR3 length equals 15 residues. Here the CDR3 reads CASSLGTGYQETQYF. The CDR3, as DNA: TGTGCCAGCAGCTTAGGGACAGGCTACCAAGAGACCCAGTACTTC.

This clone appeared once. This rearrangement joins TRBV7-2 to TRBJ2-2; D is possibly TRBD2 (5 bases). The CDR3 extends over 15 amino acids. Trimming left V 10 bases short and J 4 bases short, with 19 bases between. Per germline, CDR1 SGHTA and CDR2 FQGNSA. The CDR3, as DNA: TGTGCCACCGACAAAGGCCTCGGAGGCACCGGGGAGCTGTTTTTT. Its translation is CATDKGLGGTGELFF.

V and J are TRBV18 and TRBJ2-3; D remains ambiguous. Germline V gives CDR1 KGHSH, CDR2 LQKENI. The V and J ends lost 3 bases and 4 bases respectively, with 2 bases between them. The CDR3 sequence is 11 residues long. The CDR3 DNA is TGTGCCAGCTCACCCTCAGATACGCAGTATTTT. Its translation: CASSPSDTQYF. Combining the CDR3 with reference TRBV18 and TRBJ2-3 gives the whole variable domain NAGVMQNPRHLVRRRGQEARLRCSPMKGHSHVYWYRQLPEEGLKFMVYLQKENIIDESGMPKERFSAEFPKEGPSILRIQQVVRGDSAAYFCASSPSDTQYFGPGTRLTVL.

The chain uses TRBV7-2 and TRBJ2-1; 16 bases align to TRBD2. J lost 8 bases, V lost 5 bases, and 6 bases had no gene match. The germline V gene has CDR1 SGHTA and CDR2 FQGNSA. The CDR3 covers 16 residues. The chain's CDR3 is CASSAPGLAGGYEQFF. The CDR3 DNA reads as TGTGCCAGCAGCGCTCCGGGACTAGCGGGAGGGTATGAGCAGTTCTTC.

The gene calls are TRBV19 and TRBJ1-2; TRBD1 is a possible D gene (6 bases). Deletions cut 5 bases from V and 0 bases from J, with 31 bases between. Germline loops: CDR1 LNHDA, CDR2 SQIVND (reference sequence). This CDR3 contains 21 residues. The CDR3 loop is CASSGIQGVPSGRETNYGYTF. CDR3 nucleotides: TGTGCCAGTAGTGGAATACAGGGAGTCCCGTCGGGGAGGGAGACTAACTATGGCTACACCTTC.

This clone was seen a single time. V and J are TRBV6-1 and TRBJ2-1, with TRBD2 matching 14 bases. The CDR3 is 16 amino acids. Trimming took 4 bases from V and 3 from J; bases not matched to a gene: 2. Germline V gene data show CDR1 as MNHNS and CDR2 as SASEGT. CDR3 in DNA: TGTGCCAGCAGTGGGGGACTAGCGGGGGTCTACAATGAGCAGTTCTTC. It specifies CASSGGLAGVYNEQFF.

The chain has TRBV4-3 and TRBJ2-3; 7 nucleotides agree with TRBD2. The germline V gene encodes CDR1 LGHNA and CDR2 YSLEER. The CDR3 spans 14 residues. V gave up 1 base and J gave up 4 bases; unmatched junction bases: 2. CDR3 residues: CASSQGGGADTQYF. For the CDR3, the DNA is TGCGCCAGCAGCCAAGGTGGGGGGGCAGATACGCAGTATTTT.

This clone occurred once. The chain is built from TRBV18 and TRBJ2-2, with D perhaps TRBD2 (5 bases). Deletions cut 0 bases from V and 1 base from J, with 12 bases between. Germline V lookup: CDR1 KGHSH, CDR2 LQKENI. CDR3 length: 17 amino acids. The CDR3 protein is CASSPPTAGMNTGELFF. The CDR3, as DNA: TGTGCCAGCTCACCACCGACGGCGGGCATGAACACCGGGGAGCTGTTTTTT.

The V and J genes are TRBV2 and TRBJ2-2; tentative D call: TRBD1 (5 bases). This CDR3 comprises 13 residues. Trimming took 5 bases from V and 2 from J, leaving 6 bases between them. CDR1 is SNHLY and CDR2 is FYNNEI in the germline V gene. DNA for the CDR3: TGTGCCAGCAGTCAGGGCAACACCGGGGAGCTGTTTTTT. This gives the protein CASSQGNTGELFF.

The CDR3 protein is CASSRLGGPYNEQFF. In nucleotides, the CDR3 is TGCGCCAGCAGTCGGCTCGGGGGGCCTTATAATGAGCAGTTCTTC. The V and J genes are TRBV23-1 and TRBJ2-1; TRBD2 is a possible D gene (7 bases). TRBV23-1 is placed among ORFs of uncertain function. This CDR3 contains 15 residues. V was cut by 4 bases and J by 7 bases, with 17 bases left in between.

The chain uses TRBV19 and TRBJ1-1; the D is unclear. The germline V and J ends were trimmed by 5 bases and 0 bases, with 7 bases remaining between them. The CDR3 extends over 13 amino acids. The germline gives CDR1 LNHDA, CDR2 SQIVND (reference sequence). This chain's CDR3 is CASSYAVNTEAFF. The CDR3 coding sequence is TGTGCCAGTAGTTATGCAGTGAACACTGAAGCTTTCTTT.

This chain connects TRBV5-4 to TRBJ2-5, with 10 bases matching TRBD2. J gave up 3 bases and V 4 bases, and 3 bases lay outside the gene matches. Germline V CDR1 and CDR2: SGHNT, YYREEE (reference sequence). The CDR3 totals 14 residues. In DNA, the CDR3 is TGTGCCAGCAGCCCCGGACTAGCGGAAGAGACCCAGTACTTC. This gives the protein CASSPGLAEETQYF.

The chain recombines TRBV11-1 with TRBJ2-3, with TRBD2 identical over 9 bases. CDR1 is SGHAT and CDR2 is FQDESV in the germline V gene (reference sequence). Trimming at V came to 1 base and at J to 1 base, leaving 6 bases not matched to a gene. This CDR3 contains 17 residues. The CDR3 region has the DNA TGTGCCAGCAGCTTAGGGTTTGCGGGGGGGCGCACAGATACGCAGTATTTT. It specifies CASSLGFAGGRTDTQYF.

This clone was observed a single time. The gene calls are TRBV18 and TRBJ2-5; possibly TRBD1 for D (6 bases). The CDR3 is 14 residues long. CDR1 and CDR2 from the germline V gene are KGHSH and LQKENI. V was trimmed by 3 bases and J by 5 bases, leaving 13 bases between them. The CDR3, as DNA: TGTGCCAGCTCACCGGACAGTTCAGGGGAGACCCAGTACTTC. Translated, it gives CASSPDSSGETQYF.

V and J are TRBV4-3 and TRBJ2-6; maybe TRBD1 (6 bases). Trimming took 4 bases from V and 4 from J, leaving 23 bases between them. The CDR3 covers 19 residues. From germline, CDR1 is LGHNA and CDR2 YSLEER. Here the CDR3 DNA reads TGCGCCAGCAGCCTTACACCGGGACAACCCTCTCGGGGGGCCAACGTCCTGACTTTC. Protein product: CASSLTPGQPSRGANVLTF.